The entry below describes one T cell receptor (beta chain). What it recognizes is unknown. Every subset's genomic DNA went evenly onto several immunoSEQ plates. In the original workflow: Junction-only immunoSEQ data arrived without quality scores, meaning filtering differed. Sequenced by immunoSEQ multiplex PCR; TCRdb stores in-frame clones only, minus some. V, J and clone size derive from that table, while D and trimming were established from the DNA sequence. This sample has about 1 million clones; more than 65% occur once, and the top ten carry over 1.3%. This sample was taken from a study of shared clonotypes between healthy human individuals. CDR1 and CDR2 from the germline V gene are GTSNPN and SVGIG (reference sequence). CDR3 length equals 15 residues. Between the trimmed V and J ends, which lost 0 bases and 5 bases, there was a span of 16 bases. Study observations and caveats: Shared clonotypes: about 5.3% naive CD4, about 4% naive CD8, 2% to 2.5% memory CD4, 0.4% memory CD8. Sequencing of the sorted subsets was shown by rarefaction to be incomplete despite large depth.

Material: memory CD4+ T cells sorted from blood. The subset here: CD45RA-negative fraction. This receptor was identified in a young man in good health. This chain joins TRBV30 and TRBJ2-5; the D gene is possibly TRBD1 (6 bases). As DNA, the CDR3 is TGTGCCTGGAGTGTAGCGCAGGGGTCTAGCGAGACCCAGTACTTC. Translating it yields CAWSVAQGSSETQYF.